The 6 T cell receptor beta chains in this list originate from one sample, sequenced in a study of T cell responses to AZD1222 COVID-19 vaccine. Sequencing was performed with immunoSEQ multiplex PCR; in TCRdb, only in-frame clones are kept and a portion is missing. The table has fewer than 200,000 clones, 92% seen once. Specimen: peripheral blood, collected on day 0 of AZD1222 vaccination. These receptor sequences come from an adult in good health.

The V and J genes are TRBV6-2 or TRBV6-3 and TRBJ1-2; D is possibly TRBD1 (6 bases). CDR1 is MNHEY, CDR2 SVGEGT, per germline. V dropped 3 bases and J dropped 7 bases, with 12 bases sitting between them. There are 13 residues in the CDR3. This chain's CDR3 is CASSYGTLGGYTF. In nucleotides, the CDR3 is TGTGCCAGCAGTTATGGGACACTTGGTGGCTACACCTTC.

The rearrangement uses TRBV19 and TRBJ2-7, with 9 nucleotides matching TRBD2. CDR1 and CDR2 (germline): LNHDA, SQIVND (reference sequence). The CDR3 extends over 15 amino acids. Unmatched junction bases numbered 11, after V lost 8 bases and J lost 3 bases. The CDR3 nucleotides read TGTGCCAGTGTCCAGGGTAGCGGGAGATTCTACGAGCAGTACTTC. Translating it yields CASVQGSGRFYEQYF.

The genes are TRBV7-8 and TRBJ2-7, with TRBD2 matching over 8 bases. J lost 4 bases, V lost 5 bases, and 10 bases had no gene match. Germline V gene sequence: CDR1 SGHVS, CDR2 FQNEAQ. The CDR3 contains 15 residues. The CDR3 DNA sequence: TGTGCCAGCAGCCCATTCCCACTAGCGGAGTACGAGCAGTACTTC. Encoded protein: CASSPFPLAEYEQYF.

V gene TRBV30 combines with J gene TRBJ2-2; 11 nucleotides align to TRBD2. This CDR3 comprises 19 residues. Germline V gene data show CDR1 as GTSNPN and CDR2 as SVGIG (reference sequence). V gave up 3 bases and J gave up 0 bases; unmatched junction bases: 12. CDR3: CAWRDTGTSGLANTGELFF. The DNA of the CDR3 is TGTGCCTGGAGGGATACCGGGACTAGCGGCCTCGCGAACACCGGGGAGCTGTTTTTT.

The chain has TRBV7-9 and TRBJ2-1; D remains ambiguous. The CDR3 runs 13 residues. Germline V gene data show CDR1 as SEHNR and CDR2 as FQNEAQ (reference sequence). V gave up 2 bases and J gave up 4 bases, with 6 bases separating them. CDR3 sequence: CASSLMQYNEQFF. CDR3 nucleotides: TGTGCCAGCAGCTTAATGCAATACAATGAGCAGTTCTTC.

The chain carries TRBV10-3 and TRBJ1-4, with D uncertain. The CDR3 extends over 13 amino acids. The V end lost 9 bases, the J end lost 3 bases, and 11 bases lay between the germline ends. Germline-derived CDR1 and CDR2 are ENHRY and SYGVKD. CDR3 DNA sequence: TGTGCCATTCTTAGCGGCCCTAATGAAAAACTGTTTTTT. It translates to CAILSGPNEKLFF.